Listed below are T cell receptor beta chains from one sample, sequenced in a study of cytomegalovirus exposure and HLA in healthy donors. Measured with immunoSEQ multiplex PCR; TCRdb has only the in-frame clones, and not every one. This sample's clone table lists 30,000 to 35,000 clones. The sample comprised PBMCs. The receptors come from a woman aged 40 to 50 in good health and CMV-seropositive. Both conserved end residues are part of each CDR3. Fields, in order: V gene, D gene, J gene, CDR3 DNA, CDR3 protein. D genes are given only for firm matches.

>TRBV19|.|TRBJ2-2
TGTGCCAGTAGTATAGTCGGGAGAGACACCGGGGAGCTGTTTTTT
CASSIVGRDTGELFF
>TRBV4-2|.|TRBJ2-7
TGTGCCAGCAGCCACACGGCTTTCCGCGGACACTACGAGCAGTACTTC
CASSHTAFRGHYEQYF
>TRBV4-2|TRBD2|TRBJ2-7
TGTGCCAGCAGCCCACTAGCGGGAGGAGGGAGCGAGCAGTACTTC
CASSPLAGGGSEQYF
>TRBV6-5|.|TRBJ1-1
TGTGCCAGCAGTTACTCGAGAGAGGCCACTGAAGCTTTCTTT
CASSYSREATEAFF
>TRBV5-5|TRBD1|TRBJ1-1
TGTGCCAGCAGCTTAAGACAGGGGGCCCTGATGGGCACTGAAGCTTTCTTT
CASSLRQGALMGTEAFF
>TRBV30|.|TRBJ1-5
TGTGCCTGGAGCGTCGGGCGGGGGCCAGTTCAGCCCCAGCATTTT
CAWSVGRGPVQPQHF
>TRBV29-1|TRBD1|TRBJ1-2
TGCAGCGTTCCCGGGACAGGGATTGGCTACACCTTC
CSVPGTGIGYTF
>TRBV7-9|TRBD1|TRBJ2-7
TGTGCCGGGGGACGGACAGGGACCTACGAGCAGTACTTC
CAGGRTGTYEQYF
>TRBV28|TRBD1|TRBJ1-5
TGTGCCAGCAGTTTAGCAGGGGGAGGCAATCAGCCCCAGCATTTT
CASSLAGGGNQPQHF
>TRBV30|TRBD1|TRBJ1-5
TGTGCCTGGAGAGGACAGGGTGGAAATCAGCCCCAGCATTTT
CAWRGQGGNQPQHF
>TRBV4-2|.|TRBJ1-2
TGTGCCAGCAGCCAAGATGCCAGGACTAACTATGGCTACACCTTC
CASSQDARTNYGYTF
>TRBV7-3|.|TRBJ2-7
TGTGCCAGCAGCCCCCACGGGAGCGCCGAGCAGTACTTC
CASSPHGSAEQYF
>TRBV28|.|TRBJ2-7
TGTGCCAGCAAACCAAGGGGATCAACCCCCTACGAGCAGTACTTC
CASKPRGSTPYEQYF
>TRBV7-9|.|TRBJ2-2
TGTGCCAGCAGCTCAGTGGGGGGTGCCGGGGAGCTGTTTTTT
CASSSVGGAGELFF
>TRBV6-5|TRBD2|TRBJ2-5
TGTGCCAGCAGCTCACCGGGACTAGCGGAAGAGACCCAGTACTTC
CASSSPGLAEETQYF